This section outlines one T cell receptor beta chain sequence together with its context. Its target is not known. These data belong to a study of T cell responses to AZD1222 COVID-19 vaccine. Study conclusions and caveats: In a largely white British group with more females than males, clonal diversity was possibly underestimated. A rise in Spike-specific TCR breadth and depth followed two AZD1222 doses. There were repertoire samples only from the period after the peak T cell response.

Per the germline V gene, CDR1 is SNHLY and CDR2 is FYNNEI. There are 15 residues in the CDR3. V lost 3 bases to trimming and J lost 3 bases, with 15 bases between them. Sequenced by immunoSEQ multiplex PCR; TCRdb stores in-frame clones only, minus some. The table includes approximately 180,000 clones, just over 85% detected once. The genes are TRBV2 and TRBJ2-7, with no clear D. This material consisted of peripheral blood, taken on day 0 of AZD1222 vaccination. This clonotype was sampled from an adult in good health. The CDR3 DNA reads TGTGCCAGCAGTGAGTGGTCTGGCGGTTACTACGAGCAGTACTTC. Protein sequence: CASSEWSGGYYEQYF.